This entry describes one T cell receptor beta chain. Its antigen is not identified. This sample was taken from a study of naive and memory T cell subsets. Study-level findings and limits: Diversity fell and Gini index rose from naive through CM, EM, EMRA. Over 95% of naive TCR sequences appeared only once after error correction, unlike memory subsets.

Both TRBC1 and TRBC2 were covered by a beta constant-region primer of two equimolar oligonucleotides. Nested alpha and beta constant-region primers with the SP2 primer drove four PCR rounds on ligated cDNA. TCRdb passed the UMI-ligation and nested PCR reads through MiXCR, listing each CDR3 protein once. This repertoire shows about 120,000 distinct CDR3 sequences, around a third found once; its top ten account for 0.9%. This CDR3 has 14 amino acids. From germline, CDR1 is MDHEN and CDR2 SYDVKM. Trimming removed 8 bases from V and 2 bases from J; junction bases left unmatched: 6. The chain is built from TRBV28 and TRBJ2-7; 10 positions match TRBD1. The source material was central memory CD4+ T cells from blood. This receptor was identified in a human donor in good health. In DNA form, the CDR3 reads TGTGCCAGCCTTGGACAGGGGGTTCCCTACGAGCAGTACTTC. It codes for CASLGQGVPYEQYF.